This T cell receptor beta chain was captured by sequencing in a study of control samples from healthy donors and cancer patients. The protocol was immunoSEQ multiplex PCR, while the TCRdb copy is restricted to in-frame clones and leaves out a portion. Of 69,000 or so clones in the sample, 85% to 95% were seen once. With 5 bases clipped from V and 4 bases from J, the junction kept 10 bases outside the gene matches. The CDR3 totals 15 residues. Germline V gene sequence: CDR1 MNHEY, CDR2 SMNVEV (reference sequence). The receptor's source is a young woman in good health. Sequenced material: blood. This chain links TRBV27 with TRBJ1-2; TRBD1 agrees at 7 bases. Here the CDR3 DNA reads TGTGCCAGCAGTCCGCGACAGGGCGTTAGCTATGGCTACACCTTC. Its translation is CASSPRQGVSYGYTF.